A selection of T cell receptor beta chains follows, all from one sample in a study of T cell responses to AZD1222 COVID-19 vaccine. Profiling relied on immunoSEQ multiplex PCR, and the TCRdb table lists in-frame clones only, not all of them. The table includes some 150,000 clones, roughly four fifths detected once. The sequenced sample was peripheral blood, obtained on day 0 of MenACWY control vaccination. These receptor sequences come from an adult in good health. The CDR3 runs from the conserved cysteine through the conserved F or W. Fields, in order: V gene, CDR3 protein.

V gene: TRBV7-9; CDR3 protein: CASSPGQGAGELFF
V gene: TRBV12-5; CDR3 protein: CASGRGSGAEEQFF
V gene: TRBV5-5; CDR3 protein: CASSLGTGPNQPQHF
V gene: TRBV6-5; CDR3 protein: CASSSTDSALFGYTF
V gene: TRBV3-1/TRBV3-2; CDR3 protein: CASSPGQGTGELFF
V gene: TRBV5-1; CDR3 protein: CASSLGGAGHEQFF
V gene: TRBV5-1; CDR3 protein: CASSLVAAGTGELFF
V gene: TRBV6-6; CDR3 protein: CASTGLVSGPQHF
V gene: TRBV27; CDR3 protein: CASSLVLPRRDSPLHF
V gene: TRBV7-2; CDR3 protein: CASSLFRDYGYTF
V gene: TRBV19; CDR3 protein: CASSKRQGWDTDTQYF
V gene: TRBV5-1; CDR3 protein: CASSLEQGRLSPLHF
V gene: TRBV4-1; CDR3 protein: CASSQASGVGETQYF
V gene: TRBV6-5; CDR3 protein: CASSPADLYNEQFF
V gene: TRBV28; CDR3 protein: CASSTNRGLSNQPQHF
V gene: TRBV5-4; CDR3 protein: CASKPSGTGDGEAFF
V gene: TRBV15; CDR3 protein: CATSRAATNEKLFF
V gene: TRBV11-2; CDR3 protein: CASSLELAGATDTQYF
V gene: TRBV20-1; CDR3 protein: CSASGPSGVVRFF
V gene: TRBV21-1; CDR3 protein: CASRPDRGRPVHEKLFF
V gene: TRBV19; CDR3 protein: CASSIDRGTEAFF
V gene: TRBV11-2; CDR3 protein: CASSLTGITEAFF
V gene: TRBV18; CDR3 protein: CASSPGQVSEKLFF
V gene: TRBV6-1; CDR3 protein: CASSETLATYNSPLHF
V gene: TRBV2; CDR3 protein: CASSESGTRNEQYF
V gene: TRBV4-1; CDR3 protein: CASSPSWSAKLYGYTF
V gene: TRBV2; CDR3 protein: CASSGNRGETQYF
V gene: TRBV11-2; CDR3 protein: CASGLTGVVETQYF